The entry below describes one T cell receptor (beta chain). As yet, its antigen is unknown. The CDR3 is 14 amino acids. V lost 4 bases and J lost 5; bases outside the gene matches: 6. Germline CDR1 is SGHRS and CDR2 is YFSETQ. Synthetic spike-ins, TCR analog templates, were added into each PCR. Assay used: immunoSEQ multiplex PCR; TCRdb lists only in-frame clones, some missing. The sample includes about 72,000 clones, around 88% seen only once; the top ten take 15%. The sample originates from a study of PD-L1 blockade in urothelial cancer. The wider study: The patients' atezolizumab therapy, 1,200 mg intravenously every 3 weeks, started at some point between 2013 and 2014. Blood samples contained a median about 140,000 T cells. Study outcomes and limitations: Improved survival was predicted by pretreatment blood TCR clonality below the median.

Time point specified: pretreatment peripheral blood. The sequence derives from a man in his sixties with urothelial cancer. The starting material was PBMCs, obtained around atezolizumab (anti-PD-L1) treatment. The chain is built from TRBV5-1 and TRBJ2-5; 9 bases map to TRBD1. The CDR3 DNA follows: TGCGCCAGCAGCACGGGACAGGGTCTGGAGACCCAGTACTTC. It yields the protein CASSTGQGLETQYF.